These 30 T cell receptor beta chains were sequenced from one sample in a study of blood T cell repertoires in COVID-19. Method: immunoSEQ multiplex PCR; TCRdb's copy keeps in-frame clones and lacks some. The sample lists 150,000 or so clones; about nine tenths were seen once. The specimen sequenced was PBMCs or T cells enriched from blood (not recorded which). The receptors were gathered from a woman in her thirties or forties who had been exposed to COVID-19.

This chain joins TRBV19 and TRBJ1-1, with 8 bases matching TRBD1. Unmatched junction bases numbered 3, after V lost 4 bases and J lost 8 bases. The CDR3 loop spans 12 amino acids. CDR1 is LNHDA and CDR2 is SQIVND in the germline V gene (reference sequence). CDR3 in DNA: TGTGCCAGTAGTACCCGGGACAGGGAAGCTTTCTTT. Amino acid sequence: CASSTRDREAFF.

The gene calls are TRBV6-1 and TRBJ1-2; 9 nucleotides match TRBD1. Losses at the gene ends were 3 bases for V and 7 bases for J; bases not matched to a gene: 9. The CDR3 is 15 residues long. The germline CDR1 and CDR2 sequences are MNHNS and SASEGT. The DNA for the CDR3 is TGTGCCAGCAGTGAGGGGACAGGGAGGGTCGGTGGCTACACCTTC. It encodes CASSEGTGRVGGYTF.

The chain links TRBV10-1 to TRBJ2-5; D remains unclear. Per germline, CDR1 WNHNN and CDR2 SYGVQD (reference sequence). CDR3 size: 14 residues. Trimming removed 1 base from V and 2 bases from J, with 8 bases in between. The DNA of the CDR3 is TGCGCCAGCAGTGAGTATGCACAGCAAGAGACCCAGTACTTC. Translating gives CASSEYAQQETQYF.

V usage is TRBV19 and J usage is TRBJ1-2; 7 bases agree with TRBD1. This CDR3 region has 14 residues. J lost 0 bases, V lost 5 bases, and 3 bases had no gene match. CDR1 is LNHDA, CDR2 SQIVND, per germline (reference sequence). This CDR3 reads CASSGTDSNYGYTF. The CDR3 coding sequence is TGTGCCAGTAGTGGGACAGATTCTAACTATGGCTACACCTTC.

This clone was detected only once. The chain joins TRBV28 to TRBJ1-4; 9 nucleotides line up with TRBD1. The V gene's germline CDR1 is MDHEN and CDR2 SYDVKM. CDR3 length equals 13 residues. The V gene end was trimmed by 6 bases and the J gene end by 8 bases; junction bases not matched to a gene: 4. The DNA of the CDR3 is TGTGCCAGCAGGGGACAGGGTAGGGAAAAACTGTTTTTT. It encodes CASRGQGREKLFF.

This clone is a singleton in its sample. The rearrangement joins TRBV9 to TRBJ1-1; TRBD1 matches 7 bases. The CDR3 consists of 13 residues. The V gene's germline CDR1 is SGDLS and CDR2 YYNGEE. V shed 3 bases, J shed 5 bases, and the junction held 4 bases outside the gene matches. The CDR3 sequence: CASSEGQTTEAFF. In nucleotides, the CDR3 is TGTGCCAGCAGCGAGGGACAGACAACTGAAGCTTTCTTT. Filled out from reference TRBV9 and TRBJ1-1, the complete variable domain reads DSGVTQTPKHLITATGQRVTLRCSPRSGDLSVYWYQQSLDQGLQFLIQYYNGEERAKGNILERFSAQQFPDLHSELNLSSLELGDSALYFCASSEGQTTEAFFGQGTRLTVV.

On this clone: The junction departs from the called germline gene at one end, perhaps through a read error. V and J are TRBV5-1 and TRBJ2-7; D possibly corresponds to TRBD1 (6 bases). CDR1 is SGHRS and CDR2 is YFSETQ in the germline V gene. The CDR3 sequence is 15 residues long. CDR3 region: CASRLDGDTHYEQYF. The DNA of the CDR3 is TGCGCCAGCAGGTTGGATGGGGACACACACTACGAGCAGTACTTC.

This chain joins TRBV20-1 and TRBJ2-7; no firm D call. Trimming left V 7 bases short and J 3 bases short, with 10 bases between. Germline V CDR1 and CDR2: DFQATT, SNEGSKA (reference sequence). The CDR3 totals 11 residues. The CDR3 DNA is TGCAGTGTGAAGAATAGCTACGAGCAGTACTTC. Its translation is CSVKNSYEQYF.

CDR3 protein: CASRTDTNTGELFF. CDR3 in DNA: TGTGCCAGTAGAACTGACACAAACACCGGGGAGCTGTTTTTT. V usage is TRBV19 and J usage is TRBJ2-2; no firm D call. V gave up 6 bases and J gave up 2 bases, with 10 bases separating them. Germline-derived CDR1 and CDR2 are LNHDA and SQIVND (reference sequence). This CDR3 contains 14 residues.

V gene TRBV27 combines with J gene TRBJ2-7, with 9 bases identical to TRBD2. CDR3 length equals 14 residues. V was clipped by 5 bases and J by 0 bases; unmatched bases: 2. The germline gives CDR1 MNHEY, CDR2 SMNVEV (reference sequence). The CDR3 DNA sequence: TGTGCCAGCAGTCCGCGGGAGGGCTCCTACGAGCAGTACTTC. As protein: CASSPREGSYEQYF.

This sequence joins TRBV11-2 and TRBJ2-1; D gene unclear. Germline V gives CDR1 SGHAT, CDR2 FQNNGV. The CDR3 is made up of 14 amino acids. Between the trimmed V and J ends, which lost 5 bases and 6 bases, there was a span of 14 bases. CDR3 in amino acids: CASSPQPLGNEQFF. The CDR3 coding sequence is TGTGCCAGCAGCCCCCAACCTCTCGGCAATGAGCAGTTCTTC.

The chain is built from TRBV18 and TRBJ1-3; 7 bases line up with TRBD1. CDR1 and CDR2 (germline): KGHSH, LQKENI. CDR3 length equals 16 residues. V trimming: 8 bases; J trimming: 2 bases; junction bases outside the gene matches: 12. CDR3 coding DNA: TGTGCCAGCGGAGGGACAGCAAAGATTACTGGAAACACCATATATTTT. Protein: CASGGTAKITGNTIYF.

The V and J genes are TRBV7-9 and TRBJ1-1; 9 nucleotides align to TRBD1. CDR3 length: 16 residues. Germline lookup yields CDR1 SEHNR and CDR2 FQNEAQ (reference sequence). V was pared by 0 bases and J by 1 base, with 3 bases of the junction left unmatched. The CDR3 spells CASSLAVGQGNTEAFF. CDR3 in DNA: TGTGCCAGCAGCTTAGCGGTGGGACAGGGGAACACTGAAGCTTTCTTT.

The chain couples TRBV27 to TRBJ1-6; D unclear. This CDR3 region has 14 residues. Germline CDR1 MNHEY, CDR2 SMNVEV (reference sequence). Trimming pared 3 bases from V and 7 bases from J, leaving 10 bases between. The CDR3 sequence is CASSLPGINSPLHF. The CDR3 bases are TGTGCCAGCAGTTTGCCGGGTATCAATTCACCCCTCCACTTT.

In this sample, this clone turned up once. The chain's CDR3 is CASSSGLAGVTGELFF. CDR3 DNA sequence: TGTGCCAGCAGTTCGGGACTAGCGGGAGTGACCGGGGAGCTGTTTTTT. This chain joins TRBV27 and TRBJ2-2; 14 positions agree with TRBD2. Germline V gene sequence: CDR1 MNHEY, CDR2 SMNVEV (reference sequence). The CDR3 loop spans 16 amino acids. V was clipped by 4 bases and J by 5 bases; unmatched bases: 3.

The rearrangement uses TRBV27 and TRBJ2-7; possible D gene TRBD1, 6 bases. In germline, CDR1 is MNHEY, CDR2 SMNVEV (reference sequence). V lost 1 base, J lost 2 bases, and 6 bases lay in between. This CDR3 is 13 amino acids long. The CDR3 here is CASSLYRAYEQYF. The CDR3 DNA sequence: TGTGCCAGCAGTTTATACAGGGCCTACGAGCAGTACTTC.

This chain connects TRBV6-5 to TRBJ2-7; 8 bases are shared with TRBD1. This CDR3 spans 14 amino acids. Germline V gene data show CDR1 as MNHEY and CDR2 as SVGAGI. Trimming at V came to 7 bases and at J to 4 bases, leaving 9 bases not matched to a gene. The CDR3 sequence is CASIPGTGTYEQYF. For the CDR3, the DNA is TGTGCCAGCATTCCCGGGACAGGAACATACGAGCAGTACTTC.

V is TRBV29-1 and J is TRBJ1-2; 7 nucleotides align to TRBD1. Germline assignment: CDR1 SQVTM and CDR2 ANQGSEA. V was clipped by 8 bases and J by 8 bases; unmatched bases: 14. The CDR3 is 13 residues long. The CDR3 sequence: CSIRQGTLGGYTF. As DNA, the CDR3 is TGCAGCATCAGACAGGGCACACTTGGGGGCTACACCTTC. The full variable domain, with the rest looked up from reference TRBV29-1 and TRBJ1-2, is SAVISQKPSRDICQRGTSLTIQCQVDSQVTMMFWYRQQPGQSLTLIATANQGSEATYESGFVIDKFPISRPNLTFSTLTVSNMSPEDSSIYLCSIRQGTLGGYTFGSGTRLTVV.

The chain couples TRBV6-5 to TRBJ1-1, with 7 bases fitting TRBD1. V was pared by 3 bases and J by 8 bases, with 3 bases of the junction left unmatched. CDR3 length equals 12 residues. Germline assignment: CDR1 MNHEY and CDR2 SVGAGI. The CDR3 here is CASSYKGAEAFF. CDR3 coding DNA: TGTGCCAGCAGTTATAAGGGGGCGGAAGCTTTCTTT.

The gene calls are TRBV27 and TRBJ2-7; the match to TRBD1 covers 9 bases. The germline V gene encodes CDR1 MNHEY and CDR2 SMNVEV (reference sequence). CDR3 length: 15 residues. V dropped 5 bases and J dropped 3; count of bases not matched to a gene: 8. Here the CDR3 reads CASSTGTGSFYEQYF. CDR3 bases: TGTGCCAGCAGTACCGGGACAGGGAGTTTCTACGAGCAGTACTTC.

The V call is TRBV27, the J call TRBJ2-1, with 12 positions matching TRBD1. CDR1 is MNHEY, CDR2 SMNVEV, per germline (reference sequence). V shed 3 bases and J 7 bases; nucleotides not matched to a gene: 10. The CDR3 consists of 17 residues. This CDR3 is CASSFLTGTGGMNEQFF. The CDR3 DNA reads as TGTGCCAGCAGTTTTCTGACCGGGACAGGGGGCATGAATGAGCAGTTCTTC.

This chain uses TRBV6-6 with TRBJ1-5; TRBD1 agrees at 8 bases. Trimming removed 6 bases from V and 0 bases from J; junction bases left unmatched: 4. The CDR3 runs 15 residues. The germline V gene encodes CDR1 MNHNY and CDR2 SVGAGI (reference sequence). The DNA for the CDR3 is TGTGCCAGCAGACGACAGGGGAATAGCAATCAGCCCCAGCATTTT. Translation gives CASRRQGNSNQPQHF.

V and J are TRBV6-2 or TRBV6-3 and TRBJ1-1, with TRBD1 as a possible D gene (5 bases). Germline lookup yields CDR1 MNHEY and CDR2 SVGEGT. Trimming removed 4 bases at V and 3 bases at J, with 12 bases between. This CDR3 has 14 amino acids. The CDR3 DNA sequence: TGTGCCAGCAGTTCGACGGGAGGGGACACTGAAGCTTTCTTT. Residues: CASSSTGGDTEAFF.

J is TRBJ1-3 and V is TRBV5-1, with TRBD1 matching 7 bases. Germline CDR1 is SGHRS and CDR2 is YFSETQ. The CDR3 contains 15 residues. V lost 4 bases to trimming and J lost 0 bases; unmatched junction nucleotides: 4. The CDR3 spells CASSTDRVSGNTIYF. The CDR3 DNA is TGCGCCAGCAGCACTGACAGGGTCTCTGGAAACACCATATATTTT.

The chain carries TRBV19 and TRBJ2-2, with D unclear. V lost 4 bases and J 7 bases, leaving 16 bases between the germline ends. The CDR3 has 15 amino acids. Germline CDR1 is LNHDA and CDR2 is SQIVND (reference sequence). CDR3 nucleotides: TGTGCCAGTAGTAGGCAGGCGATGAACCTCGGGGAGCTGTTTTTT. Translation gives CASSRQAMNLGELFF.

The chain joins TRBV19 to TRBJ2-1; 7 nucleotides match TRBD2. V shed 7 bases, J shed 8 bases, and the junction held 8 bases outside the gene matches. This CDR3 is 13 amino acids long. Germline V gene data show CDR1 as LNHDA and CDR2 as SQIVND (reference sequence). CDR3 in amino acids: CASKLGGVDEQFF. In nucleotides, the CDR3 is TGTGCCAGTAAATTGGGAGGGGTGGATGAGCAGTTCTTC. Filled out from reference TRBV19 and TRBJ2-1, the complete variable domain reads DGGITQSPKYLFRKEGQNVTLSCEQNLNHDAMYWYRQDPGQGLRLIYYSQIVNDFQKGDIAEGYSVSREKKESFPLTVTSAQKNPTAFYLCASKLGGVDEQFFGPGTRLTVL.

This sequence joins TRBV10-2 and TRBJ2-7; D gene uncertain. V lost 4 bases and J 0 bases, leaving 7 bases between the germline ends. This CDR3 has 13 amino acids. Per the germline V gene, CDR1 is WSHSY and CDR2 is SAAADI. In nucleotides, the CDR3 is TGCGCCAGCAGTGCTCAGGCCTCCTACGAGCAGTACTTC. It codes for CASSAQASYEQYF.

The rearrangement uses TRBV19 and TRBJ1-2; no firm D call. Trimming took 3 bases from V and 7 from J, leaving 9 bases between them. The CDR3 has 12 residues. Germline CDR1 and CDR2: LNHDA and SQIVND (reference sequence). As DNA, the CDR3 is TGTGCCAGTAGTATCCCCAGCGGTGGCTACACCTTC. Translating it yields CASSIPSGGYTF. The variable domain in full, completed from reference TRBV19 and TRBJ1-2, reads DGGITQSPKYLFRKEGQNVTLSCEQNLNHDAMYWYRQDPGQGLRLIYYSQIVNDFQKGDIAEGYSVSREKKESFPLTVTSAQKNPTAFYLCASSIPSGGYTFGSGTRLTVV.

The chain couples TRBV12-5 to TRBJ1-5; tentatively, D is TRBD1 (6 bases). Germline V CDR1 and CDR2: LGHNT, FRNRAP. The CDR3 has 14 residues. Trimming cost V 2 bases and J 4 bases, with 9 bases left between them. DNA of the CDR3: TGTGCTAGTGGTTTGACACAGGGAAATCAGCCCCAGCATTTT. Amino acids: CASGLTQGNQPQHF.

The chain uses TRBV11-2 and TRBJ2-7; maybe TRBD2 (5 bases). This CDR3 has 16 amino acids. V was cut by 3 bases and J by 0 bases, with 15 bases left in between. CDR1 is SGHAT, CDR2 FQNNGV, per germline. The CDR3 DNA reads TGTGCCAGCAGCTTCCCGGAGGCATCCTTCTCCTACGAGCAGTACTTC. It yields the protein CASSFPEASFSYEQYF.